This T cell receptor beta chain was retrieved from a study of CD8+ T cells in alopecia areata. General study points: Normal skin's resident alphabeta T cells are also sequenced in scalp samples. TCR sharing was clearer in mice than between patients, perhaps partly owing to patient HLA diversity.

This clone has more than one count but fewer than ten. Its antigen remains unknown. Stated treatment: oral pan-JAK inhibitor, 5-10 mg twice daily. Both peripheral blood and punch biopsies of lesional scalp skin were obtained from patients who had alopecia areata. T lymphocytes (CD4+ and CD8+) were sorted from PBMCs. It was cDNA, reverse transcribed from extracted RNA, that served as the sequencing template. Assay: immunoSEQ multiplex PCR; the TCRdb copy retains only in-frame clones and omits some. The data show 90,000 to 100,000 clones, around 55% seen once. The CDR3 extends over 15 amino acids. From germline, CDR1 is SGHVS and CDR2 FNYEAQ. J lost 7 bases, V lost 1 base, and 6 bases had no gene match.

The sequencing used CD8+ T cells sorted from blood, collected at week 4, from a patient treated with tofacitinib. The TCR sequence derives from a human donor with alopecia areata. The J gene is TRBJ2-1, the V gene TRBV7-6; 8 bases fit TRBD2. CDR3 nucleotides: TGTGCCAGCAGCTTAGGGGGCGGGAGGCCGAATGAGCAGTTCTTC. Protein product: CASSLGGGRPNEQFF.